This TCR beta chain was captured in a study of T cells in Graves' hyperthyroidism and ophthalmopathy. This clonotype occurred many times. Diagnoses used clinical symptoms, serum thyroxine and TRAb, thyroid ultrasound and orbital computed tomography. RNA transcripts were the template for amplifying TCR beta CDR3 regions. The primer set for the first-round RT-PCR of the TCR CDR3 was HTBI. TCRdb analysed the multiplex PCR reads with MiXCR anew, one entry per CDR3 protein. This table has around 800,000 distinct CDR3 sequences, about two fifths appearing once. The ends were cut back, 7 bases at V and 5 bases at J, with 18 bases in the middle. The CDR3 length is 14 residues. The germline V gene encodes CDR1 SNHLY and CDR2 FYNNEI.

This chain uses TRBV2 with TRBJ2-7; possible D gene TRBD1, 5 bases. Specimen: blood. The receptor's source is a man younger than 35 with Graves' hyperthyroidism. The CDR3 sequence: CASNPPPGSNEQYF. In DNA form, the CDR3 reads TGTGCCAGCAACCCCCCCCCAGGGTCGAACGAGCAGTACTTC.